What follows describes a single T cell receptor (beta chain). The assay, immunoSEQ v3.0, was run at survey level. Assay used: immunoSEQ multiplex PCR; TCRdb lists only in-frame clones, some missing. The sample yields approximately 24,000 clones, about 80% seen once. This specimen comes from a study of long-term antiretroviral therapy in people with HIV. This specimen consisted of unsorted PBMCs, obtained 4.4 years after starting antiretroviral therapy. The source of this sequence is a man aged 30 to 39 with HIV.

CDR3 nucleotide sequence: TGTGCCAGCAGCCCACAGGGGTTGAACACTGAAGCTTTCTTT. This gives the protein CASSPQGLNTEAFF. J is TRBJ1-1 and V is TRBV7-8, with 7 bases matching TRBD1. The V and J ends lost 5 bases and 0 bases, in that order; junction bases with no gene match: 3. The CDR3 is made up of 14 amino acids. Looked up from germline, CDR1 is SGHVS and CDR2 is FQNEAQ.